These 11 T cell receptor beta chains were all obtained from the same sample, sequenced in a study of tumor-infiltrating lymphocytes in primary liver carcinoma. It was unsorted whole blood that yielded blood RNA, and germline DNA was also extracted. A constant-region primer primed TCR beta cDNA synthesis from roughly 510 ng of total RNA. Slightly modified ARM-PCR, run as three nested multiplex PCR rounds, produced the TCR beta libraries. Each of the first two PCR rounds ran approximately 10 cycles with TRBV1-TRBV30 forward and C-beta reverse primers. MiXCR, applied by TCRdb to the multiplex PCR reads, yields one record per CDR3 protein. The repertoire holds 300,000 to 400,000 distinct CDR3 sequences, with less than 65% as singletons. The sequencing sample was made of peripheral blood. These receptors originate from a man aged 40-55 years with primary liver carcinoma and hepatitis B virus infection.

About this clonotype: At one boundary the junction diverges from the germline segment, which might be a read error. CDR3 bases: TGCAGCGTTGACAGTGGTTTCCAAGAGGCCCAGTACTTC. Its translation is CSVDSGFQEAQYF. The chain combines TRBV29-1 with TRBJ2-5; D not resolved. CDR1 SQVTM and CDR2 ANQGSEA come from the germline V gene. The CDR3 extends over 13 amino acids.

With regard to this clonotype: Without the conserved terminal phenylalanine or tryptophan, this CDR3 likely stems from a read error. This chain links TRBV4-1 with TRBJ2-2; 7 bases are shared with TRBD2. V was pared by 10 bases and J by 5 bases, with 16 bases of the junction left unmatched. The CDR3 is 16 residues long. The V gene's germline CDR1 is MGHRA and CDR2 YSYEKL. The CDR3 reads CANNDLDGGLTGELFL. The CDR3 DNA sequence: TGCGCCAACAACGATCTGGACGGGGGGTTAACCGGGGAGCTGTTTCTT.

With regard to this clonotype: Because it lacks the conserved phenylalanine or tryptophan at the end, this CDR3 is likely a read error. In DNA form, the CDR3 reads TGCGCCAGCAGCCCTAACGGGCCACAAGAGACTCAGTACCTC. It translates to CASSPNGPQETQYL. The gene calls are TRBV4-1 and TRBJ2-5; D call uncertain. This CDR3 has 14 amino acids. Germline V gene sequence: CDR1 MGHRA, CDR2 YSYEKL.

V gene TRBV4-2 combines with J gene TRBJ2-3; D is unclear. Germline V lookup: CDR1 LGHNA, CDR2 YNFKEQ. Trimming removed 0 bases from V and 5 bases from J, with 21 bases in between. This CDR3 is 18 amino acids long. CDR3 sequence: CASSQDGPSAPRRDTQYF. CDR3 coding DNA: TGTGCCAGCAGCCAAGATGGGCCGAGCGCGCCCCGGAGAGATACGCAGTATTTT.

The chain links TRBV11-1 to TRBJ2-5, with 9 bases lining up with TRBD2. J gave up 4 bases and V 7 bases, and 10 bases lay outside the gene matches. Germline CDR1 SGHAT, CDR2 FQDESV (reference sequence). The CDR3 totals 15 residues. The CDR3 DNA sequence: TGTGCCAGCAACTTTGAGATTAGCGGGGGAGAGACCCAGTACTTC. Translating gives CASNFEISGGETQYF.

The chain has TRBV11-2 and TRBJ2-1; the D is unclear. The length of the CDR3 is 15 residues. Trimming removed 6 bases at V and 4 bases at J, with 16 bases between. Germline CDR1 SGHAT, CDR2 FQNNGV. The CDR3 loop reads CASRLNWFAYNEQFF. The CDR3 nucleotides read TGTGCCAGCAGGTTGAACTGGTTTGCGTACAATGAGCAGTTCTTC.

The rearrangement links TRBV6-1 to TRBJ2-5; perhaps D is TRBD1 or TRBD2 (5 bases each). V lost 10 bases to trimming and J lost 2 bases, with 17 bases between them. This CDR3 is built from 14 residues. Germline CDR1 is MNHNS and CDR2 is SASEGT. CDR3 sequence: CANGASHTQETQYF. The CDR3 nucleotides are TGTGCCAACGGGGCTTCACACACTCAAGAGACCCAGTACTTC.

In its sample, this clonotype was seen a few times. CDR3 DNA sequence: TGTGCCAGCAGCTTGAGCGGGAACTACAAGACCCAGTACTTC. Its protein is CASSLSGNYKTQYF. The gene calls are TRBV6-5 and TRBJ2-5; 7 nucleotides match TRBD2. V lost 6 bases, J lost 6 bases, and 10 bases stayed unmatched. Germline CDR1 and CDR2: MNHEY and SVGAGI. The CDR3 is made up of 14 amino acids.

The V and J genes are TRBV7-9 and TRBJ2-6; 7 bases line up with TRBD1. Germline V gene lookup returns CDR1 SEHNR and CDR2 FQNEAQ (reference sequence). This CDR3 is 18 amino acids long. The ends lost 4 bases at V and 0 bases at J; junction bases unmatched: 9. In DNA form, the CDR3 reads TGTGCCAGCAGCTACCCGACAGGGCCCCCCTCTGGGGCCAACGTCCTGACTTTC. It translates to CASSYPTGPPSGANVLTF.

A remark on this clonotype: A much bigger clone sits one base away, suggesting this may be a read error. The chain combines TRBV6-5 with TRBJ2-7; 9 positions match TRBD1. The germline CDR1 and CDR2 sequences are MNHEY and SVGAGI. The CDR3 is 15 residues long. Written as DNA, the CDR3 is TGTGCCACCAGTCGATCCGGACAGGGGATGTACGAGCAGTACTTC. It is translated as CATSRSGQGMYEQYF.

A word on this clonotype: A much larger clonotype is one base distant, so this may be a read error. V gene TRBV29-1 combines with J gene TRBJ2-7; TRBD1 matches at 11 bases. With V trimmed by 0 bases and J by 9 bases, 7 bases remained unmatched. The germline gives CDR1 SQVTM, CDR2 ANQGSEA. The CDR3 consists of 14 residues. The CDR3 protein is CSVEEDRGRDGQYF. DNA of the CDR3: TGCAGCGTTGAAGAGGACAGGGGGCGAGACGGGCAGTACTTC.